This is a list of T cell receptor beta chains from one sample in a study of control samples from healthy donors and cancer patients. Only in-frame clones appear in the TCRdb table, and some are missing; sequencing was by immunoSEQ multiplex PCR. Of about 150,000 clones listed, around 96% were seen once; the top ten hold 4.5% to 6%. The sample was blood. These receptors were obtained from a man aged 35 to 55 in good health. The conserved cysteine and the conserved F or W are not part of the CDR3 here. The order of the fields is V gene, CDR3 protein.

TRBV4-1 ASSQDRGYEQY
TRBV2 ASSEGREAYNSPLH
TRBV4-1 ASSQDAGTTANYGYT
TRBV28 ASRGGANTEAF
TRBV21-1 ASSKVNPGEVDEQF
TRBV5-1 ASSFEGGGTLQTYNEQF
TRBV5-1 ASSFPGNPNTEAF
TRBV6-5 ASSRQDGNTGELF
TRBV19 ASRLSPGPPDEQF
TRBV27 ASRAGTGAAYSNQPQH
TRBV15 ATSRDLGKGQPQH
TRBV18 ASSPQNSGNTIY
TRBV2 ASSSGHYGYT
TRBV5-1 ASSLGGPPSTGELF
TRBV2 ASRLRVRGANTGELF
TRBV19 ASSNKYSNQPQH
TRBV4-1 ASSQGGDRGPYSNQPQH
TRBV11-2 ASSLRTGSSYNSPLH
TRBV3-1/TRBV3-2 ASSWARRASGNTIY